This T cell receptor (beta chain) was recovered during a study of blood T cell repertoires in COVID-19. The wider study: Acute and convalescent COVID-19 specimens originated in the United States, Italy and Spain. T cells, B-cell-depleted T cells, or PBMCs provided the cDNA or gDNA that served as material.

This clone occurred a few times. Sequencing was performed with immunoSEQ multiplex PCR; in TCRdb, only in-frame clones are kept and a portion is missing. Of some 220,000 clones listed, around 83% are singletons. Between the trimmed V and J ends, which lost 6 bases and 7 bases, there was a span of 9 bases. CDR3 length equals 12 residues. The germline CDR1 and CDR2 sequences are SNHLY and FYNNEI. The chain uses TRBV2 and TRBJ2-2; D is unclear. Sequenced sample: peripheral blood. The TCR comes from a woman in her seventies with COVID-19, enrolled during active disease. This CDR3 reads CASSADLGELFF. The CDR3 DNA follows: TGTGCCAGCAGCGCGGATCTCGGGGAGCTGTTTTTT. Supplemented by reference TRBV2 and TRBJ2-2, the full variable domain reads EPEVTQTPSHQVTQMGQEVILRCVPISNHLYFYWYRQILGQKVEFLVSFYNNEISEKSEIFDDQFSVERPDGSNFTLKIRSTKLEDSAMYFCASSADLGELFFGEGSRLTVL.